This T cell receptor (beta chain) was captured in a study of blood T cells in healthy people across ages (dated by TCRdb to 2015 to 2017). Regarding the complete study: Template switching captured roughly one uniquely barcoded TCR beta cDNA molecule per two T cells in model experiments. To track age-related changes in TCR beta repertoire diversity, the study relied on deep sequencing normalized with unique cDNA molecular identifiers. The donors were divided into four age groups: young (average around 16 years), middle-aged (roughly 40), aged (about 60) and long-lived (about 79). Donors of different ages were randomly distributed across sequencing lanes to avoid experimental bias. Two additional independent replicas of 1 million unique cDNA reads from the same blood draw were analyzed for two donors (one aged 18 to 30 and one aged 80 or older).

The library was obtained by 5' RACE. For sequencing, an Illumina HiSeq 2500 was employed. A second PCR of about 6 to 12 cycles was run with a J-beta primer mix and a sample-barcoded 5' primer. A template-switch 5' adaptor carrying 12 random nucleotides introduced a unique molecular identifier onto each TCR beta cDNA molecule. Each sample yielded at least 3 million CDR3-containing paired-end reads. All of the RNA was converted into first-strand cDNA using the Mint cDNA synthesis kit, with a TRBC-specific oligonucleotide serving as the primer. After uracil-DNA glycosylase treatment, a first 18-cycle PCR used universal primers M1SS and BC2_uni_R on all cDNA. Turning to the authors' computational methods: Normalization of each sample was performed by random selection of 1 million high-quality reads, each carrying a distinct molecular identifier. Instead of being binned into consensus sequences, reads with shared molecular identifiers were discarded. MiTCR, set to a Q25 quality threshold and the strictest error-elimination algorithm, was used for CDR3 identification, clonotype clustering and error correction. A nonparametric unseen species model with Euler transformation was used to estimate lower-bound total TCR beta diversity. Starting from the raw public reads, TCRdb applied fastp trimming at Q25, assembled clones with MiXCR and retained in-frame beta chains. Duplicate CDR3 protein sequences are folded into a single record with the most common DNA and genes. For this entry, the V and J calls and clone size follow TCRdb and not the study's own pipeline. Present in this sample are roughly 680,000 distinct CDR3 sequences, over 40% of which were seen just once. Approximately 13% of the sample is taken by the ten largest.

The germline V gene gives CDR1 as MGHRA and CDR2 as YSYEKL. Its CDR3 holds 16 amino acids, cysteine through phenylalanine. Of all the DNA, just the CDR3 is kept, 48 bases in frame from base 1. Deletion took 0 bases off V and 1 base off J, with a span of 9 bases between the germline ends. Overall study outcomes, separate from this receptor: Donor CMV infection status was unknown, potentially confounding age-related changes in expanded clonotypes. There was a strong correlation between observed TCR beta diversity and the percentage of naive T cells measured by flow cytometry. As age increased, observed TCR beta diversity per million T cells dropped in a roughly linear way, and a significant reduction was already evident by age 40. Total diversity estimates from one million sequenced T cells were considered lower bounds and underestimates. Bulk unsorted PBMC profiling prevented conclusive comparison of naive and antigen-experienced compartments. Compared with the aged group, more naive CD4+ T cells, fewer expanded clones and increased TCR diversity were shown by the long-lived group, suggesting age selection.

This clonotype was recorded a few times. Its antigen has not been determined. No much larger clone is present one base from it, and per-base qualities are unavailable. The donors were roughly 40 Caucasian individuals from Russia, aged roughly 6 to 95 years, who were systemically healthy. Each donor gave roughly 9.5 milliliters of peripheral blood, collected into EDTA-treated Vacutainer tubes. PBMCs were isolated by Ficoll-Paque density-gradient centrifugation, with at least 7 million obtained per sample. Total RNA was extracted from PBMCs with Trizol reagent, with at least 5.5 micrograms obtained per sample. For every donor, flow cytometry on a PBMC aliquot measured the percentage of naive CD45RAhigh/CD27high T cells.

The chain is assembled from TRBV4-1 and TRBJ1-4; the D gene is perhaps TRBD1, on 6 matching bases. Sequenced: blood. The sequence derives from a woman of 80 years or more in good health. CDR3 protein: CASSQDRGLTNEKLFF. In nucleotides, the sequence is TGCGCCAGCAGCCAAGATCGGGGGCTAACTAATGAAAAACTGTTTTTT.